This passage covers 6 T cell receptor beta chains from one sample sequenced in a study of control samples from healthy donors and cancer patients. Measured with immunoSEQ multiplex PCR; TCRdb has only the in-frame clones, and not every one. This table holds approximately 70,000 clones, over 75% found once. Material: PBMCs. The origin of the receptors is a woman aged 45-59 years with head and neck cancer.

This rearrangement joins TRBV5-1 to TRBJ2-1; the D gene is possibly TRBD1 (7 bases). V was pared by 4 bases and J by 7 bases, with 18 bases between. Germline loops: CDR1 SGHRS, CDR2 YFSETQ. This CDR3 comprises 15 residues. The CDR3 DNA follows: TGCGCCAGCAGCCCCCAGGGGGGCGCAGGTAATGAGCAGTTCTTC. Translation: CASSPQGGAGNEQFF.

V is TRBV4-1 and J is TRBJ1-3, with D hard to call. The germline V gene has CDR1 MGHRA and CDR2 YSYEKL. V shed 0 bases and J shed 4 bases, with 10 bases lying between them. This CDR3 comprises 15 residues. CDR3 region: CASSQEPAVGNTIYF. In nucleotides, the CDR3 is TGCGCCAGCAGCCAAGAACCGGCAGTAGGAAACACCATATATTTT.

The chain combines TRBV5-6 with TRBJ1-1; D may be TRBD1 (6 bases). The V and J ends lost 0 bases and 4 bases respectively, with 13 bases between them. In germline, CDR1 is SGHDT, CDR2 YYEEEE. This CDR3 is built from 15 residues. CDR3 in DNA: TGTGCCAGCAGCTTGGGCCCCGACAGGACCACTGAAGCTTTCTTT. Its protein product is CASSLGPDRTTEAFF.

The chain combines TRBV7-2 with TRBJ2-5; D gene uncertain. The V end lost 5 bases, the J end lost 5 bases, and 9 bases lay between the germline ends. The CDR3 runs 12 residues. CDR1 and CDR2 (germline): SGHTA, FQGNSA. The CDR3 protein is CASSLLTETQYF. The CDR3 coding sequence is TGTGCCAGCAGCCTCTTGACGGAGACCCAGTACTTC.

This clone has only one observation. V gene TRBV6-1 combines with J gene TRBJ2-3, with D unclear. Germline V CDR1 and CDR2: MNHNS, SASEGT. Trimming removed 4 bases at V and 0 bases at J, with 14 bases between. The CDR3 sequence is 16 residues long. The chain's CDR3 is CASSGRDGSSTDTQYF. The CDR3 nucleotides read TGTGCCAGCAGTGGGCGAGACGGGTCTAGCACAGATACGCAGTATTTT.

The chain recombines TRBV2 with TRBJ1-5, with D maybe TRBD1 (6 bases). Deletions cut 7 bases from V and 3 bases from J, with 16 bases between. From germline, CDR1 is SNHLY and CDR2 FYNNEI. The CDR3 spans 15 residues. The CDR3, as DNA: TGTGCCAGCACCCCGGCCAGGGGAAACAATCAGCCCCAGCATTTT. Its protein product is CASTPARGNNQPQHF.